The 25 T cell receptor beta chains listed next were all sequenced from one sample in a study of CD8 T cells in ankylosing spondylitis. A single record per CDR3 protein comes from TCRdb applying MiXCR to the 5' RACE reads. This repertoire shows 150,000 to 200,000 distinct CDR3 sequences, under 15% found once; its top ten account for roughly 11%. The sample consisted of blood, either unsorted or a sorted T cell fraction (not recorded which). The receptor set was obtained from a female donor with ankylosing spondylitis or in good health (not recorded which).

About this clonotype: Possible read error: a much larger clone is one base away. V gene TRBV29-1 combines with J gene TRBJ2-1, with D possibly TRBD2 on 7 matching bases. The V gene's germline CDR1 is SQVTM and CDR2 ANQGSEA. CDR3 length equals 14 residues. CDR3 bases: TGCAGCGTTGATGGGCTCGGCGGGGGCGGTGAGCAGCTCTTC. This codes for CSVDGLGGGGEQLF.

This clonotype was found many times. The chain combines TRBV5-6 with TRBJ1-2; the D is unclear. Trimming removed 0 bases from V and 4 bases from J, with 4 bases in between. Germline-derived CDR1 and CDR2 are SGHDT and YYEEEE. CDR3 length equals 12 residues. For the CDR3, the DNA is TGTGCCAGCAGCTTGGCGGTCTATGGCTACACCTTC. Encoded protein: CASSLAVYGYTF.

As to this clonotype: Just one base apart from a much larger clone, this may be a read error. CDR3 nucleotides: TGTGCCAGCAGTTTACAGTCGTTGAACACTGAAACTTTCTTT. Translated: CASSLQSLNTETFF. The chain recombines TRBV12-3 or TRBV12-4 with TRBJ1-1; D gene ambiguous. The CDR3 loop spans 14 amino acids.

Only a few counts were recorded for this clonotype. The chain combines TRBV30 with TRBJ1-4; D is unclear. CDR1 is GTSNPN and CDR2 is SVGIG in the germline V gene (reference sequence). CDR3 length: 16 residues. The V end lost 1 base, the J end lost 6 bases, and 18 bases lay between the germline ends. The DNA of the CDR3 is TGTGCCTGGAGTGAAGCCGGGAGCCAGCTTTATGAAAAACTGTTTTTT. It specifies CAWSEAGSQLYEKLFF.

This clonotype was counted a few times. The gene calls are TRBV18 and TRBJ2-4, with TRBD1 identical over 10 bases. CDR3 length: 14 residues. Unmatched junction bases numbered 5, after V lost 4 bases and J lost 8 bases. CDR1 KGHSH and CDR2 LQKENI come from the germline V gene. CDR3 loop: CASSLRDRGYIQYF. The CDR3 nucleotides are TGTGCCAGCTCACTTCGGGACAGGGGATACATTCAGTACTTC.

This clonotype showed up many times. The CDR3 DNA reads TGCAGCGCCCGGGACAGGACAACCTATGGCTACACCTTC. Its protein product is CSARDRTTYGYTF. The rearrangement uses TRBV29-1 and TRBJ1-2, with 8 nucleotides matching TRBD1. The CDR3 sequence is 13 residues long. Trimming removed 7 bases from V and 4 bases from J; junction bases left unmatched: 8. Germline CDR1 and CDR2: SQVTM and ANQGSEA.

This clonotype was found many times. The chain recombines TRBV20-1 with TRBJ2-4; D is uncertain. Trimming pared 3 bases from V and 1 base from J, leaving 7 bases between. The CDR3 totals 13 residues. From germline, CDR1 is DFQATT and CDR2 SNEGSKA (reference sequence). The CDR3 DNA is TGCAGTGCTAGGGAGCTGGCCAAAAACATTCAGTACTTC. Protein sequence: CSARELAKNIQYF.

This clonotype was observed at least ten times. The V call is TRBV15, the J call TRBJ2-1; 7 positions agree with TRBD2. Germline V gives CDR1 LNHNV, CDR2 YYDKDF (reference sequence). There are 14 residues in the CDR3. V lost 6 bases and J lost 6; bases outside the gene matches: 8. In nucleotides, the CDR3 is TGTGCCACCAGTCACGAGCGGGGACTCAATGAGCAGTTCTTC. Residues: CATSHERGLNEQFF.

J is TRBJ2-6 and V is TRBV28; D is unclear. Trimming left V 5 bases short and J 0 bases short, with 8 bases between. The length of the CDR3 is 15 residues. Per the germline V gene, CDR1 is MDHEN and CDR2 is SYDVKM. As DNA, the CDR3 is TGTGCCAGCAGTCCACGCAACTCTGGGGCCAACGTCCTGACTTTC. Protein sequence: CASSPRNSGANVLTF.

This clonotype was recorded at least ten times. V gene TRBV25-1 combines with J gene TRBJ2-1; TRBD1 or TRBD2 may be the D gene (6 bases each). Germline V gene data show CDR1 as MGHDK and CDR2 as SYGVNS. The CDR3 length is 18 residues. V was pared by 3 bases and J by 2 bases, with 20 bases between. The CDR3 sequence: CASSDSGVAGLTYNEQFF. The CDR3 DNA is TGTGCCAGCAGTGACTCAGGGGTTGCGGGATTGACCTACAATGAGCAGTTCTTC. Full variable domain (missing parts from reference TRBV25-1 and TRBJ2-1): EADIYQTPRYLVIGTGKKITLECSQTMGHDKMYWYQQDPGMELHLIHYSYGVNSTEKGDLSSESTVSRIRTEHFPLTLESARPSHTSQYLCASSDSGVAGLTYNEQFFGPGTRLTVL.

This clonotype was detected a few times. The rearrangement links TRBV20-1 to TRBJ2-1; D might be TRBD1 or TRBD2, each matching 6 bases. V lost 3 bases and J lost 10, with 22 bases in between. This CDR3 region has 15 residues. Germline values: CDR1 DFQATT, CDR2 SNEGSKA (reference sequence). In nucleotides, the CDR3 is TGCAGTGCTAGCTTTGGGGGAGGTGGGACAAGAGAGCAGTTCTTC. Encoded protein: CSASFGGGGTREQFF.

This clonotype was counted at least ten times. The V and J genes are TRBV6-1 and TRBJ1-3; TRBD1 is a possible D gene (5 bases). Germline V gene lookup returns CDR1 MNHNS and CDR2 SASEGT. V was pared by 5 bases and J by 3 bases, with 11 bases between. There are 14 residues in the CDR3. Here the CDR3 DNA reads TGTGCCAGCAGTCCTAGGGGTTTTGGAAACACCATATATTTT. This codes for CASSPRGFGNTIYF.

The chain uses TRBV29-1 and TRBJ2-7, with 8 positions matching TRBD1. The CDR3 spans 14 residues. The junction had 5 bases not matched to a gene; V was cut back by 1 base and J by 3 bases. Germline assignment: CDR1 SQVTM and CDR2 ANQGSEA. CDR3 sequence reads: CSVEGGQGHYEQYF. The CDR3 nucleotides read TGCAGCGTTGAAGGCGGACAGGGTCACTACGAGCAGTACTTC.

This clonotype was detected many times. V and J are TRBV20-1 and TRBJ2-3, with D tentatively TRBD2 (5 bases). In germline, CDR1 is DFQATT, CDR2 SNEGSKA (reference sequence). V lost 0 bases and J lost 0, with 10 bases in between. This CDR3 region has 15 residues. CDR3 protein: CSARDLTTSTDTQYF. CDR3 DNA: TGCAGTGCTAGAGATTTGACTACTAGCACAGATACGCAGTATTTT.

This clonotype occurred many times. The V and J genes are TRBV3-1 and TRBJ2-1; a possible D gene is TRBD2 (7 bases). In germline, CDR1 is LGHDT, CDR2 YNNKEL (reference sequence). This CDR3 is built from 14 residues. Trimming shortened V by 6 bases and J by 7 bases, and 16 bases separated the two germline ends. Here the CDR3 DNA reads TGTGCCAGCAGACAGGGACTACAGGGAAATGAGCAGTTCTTC. This codes for CASRQGLQGNEQFF.

This CDR3 is CAWKGVLYGYTF. CDR3 nucleotides: TGTGCCTGGAAGGGGGTTCTCTATGGCTACACCTTC. The chain is built from TRBV30 and TRBJ1-2, with TRBD1 as a possible D gene (6 bases). The CDR3 is 12 residues long. The germline V gene encodes CDR1 GTSNPN and CDR2 SVGIG (reference sequence). Trimming stripped 4 bases from V and 4 bases from J, with 10 bases between.

This clonotype appeared many times. The V gene is TRBV20-1, the J gene TRBJ2-7; 11 bases agree with TRBD2. V trimming: 4 bases; J trimming: 2 bases; junction bases outside the gene matches: 4. The germline V gene encodes CDR1 DFQATT and CDR2 SNEGSKA (reference sequence). The CDR3 runs 14 residues. In DNA form, the CDR3 reads TGCAGTGCTAAGACTAGCGGGGTAACCTACGAGCAGTACTTC. This codes for CSAKTSGVTYEQYF.

The sample holds many counts of this clonotype. The V call is TRBV28, the J call TRBJ1-5; 7 bases line up with TRBD1. CDR3 length: 15 amino acids. Germline assignment: CDR1 MDHEN and CDR2 SYDVKM. V was clipped by 7 bases and J by 4 bases; unmatched bases: 10. The CDR3 sequence is CASTLTGVANQPQHF. As DNA, the CDR3 is TGTGCCAGCACCCTAACAGGGGTGGCGAATCAGCCCCAGCATTTT.

This clonotype was picked up many times. The genes are TRBV5-1 and TRBJ2-5; D is perhaps TRBD1 or TRBD2 (5 bases each). Germline CDR1 reads SGHRS; CDR2 reads YFSETQ. Trimming took 6 bases from V and 0 from J, leaving 15 bases between them. CDR3 size: 15 residues. CDR3 amino acids: CASTGPTTYQETQYF. In nucleotides, the CDR3 is TGCGCCAGCACGGGACCGACTACGTACCAAGAGACCCAGTACTTC.

The CDR3 DNA reads as TGTGCCAGCAGTCCCCCCGGGGGAGAACCCTACGAGCAGTACTTC. Translated: CASSPPGGEPYEQYF. The rearrangement joins TRBV6-1 to TRBJ2-7; D possibly corresponds to TRBD2 (6 bases). The CDR3 is 15 residues long. In germline, CDR1 is MNHNS, CDR2 SASEGT. Trimming left V 5 bases short and J 2 bases short, with 16 bases between.

Details on this clonotype: A much larger clone differs by one base, so this may be a read error. V gene TRBV7-9 combines with J gene TRBJ2-7, with D possibly TRBD2 on 5 matching bases. This CDR3 contains 13 residues. CDR1 is SEHNR and CDR2 is FQNEAQ in the germline V gene (reference sequence). The germline V and J ends were trimmed by 6 bases and 5 bases, with 14 bases remaining between them. DNA of the CDR3: TGTGCCAGCAGTCCCGGGCTAGCCCACGAGCAGTACTTC. Amino acid sequence: CASSPGLAHEQYF.

This clonotype was found many times. For the CDR3, the DNA is TGTGCCAGCAGCTTGGCCGGTGGGGTTTTAACAGATACGCAGTATTTT. Translating gives CASSLAGGVLTDTQYF. The rearrangement joins TRBV5-6 to TRBJ2-3; unclear D gene. With 0 bases removed from V and 3 bases from J, the gap between germline ends came to 14 bases. CDR3 size: 16 residues. Germline values: CDR1 SGHDT, CDR2 YYEEEE.

This clonotype was seen repeatedly, ten times or more. The chain combines TRBV24-1 with TRBJ1-5, with TRBD1 identical over 10 bases. V dropped 1 base and J dropped 12; count of bases not matched to a gene: 2. Germline V gene lookup returns CDR1 KGHDR and CDR2 SFDVKD. This CDR3 contains 13 residues. This chain's CDR3 is CATSDFWTGGQHF. CDR3 DNA: TGTGCCACCAGTGATTTCTGGACAGGGGGCCAGCATTTT.

In this sample, this clonotype turned up many times. The chain joins TRBV7-2 to TRBJ1-5; a weak D match, TRBD1 (5 bases). The germline CDR1 and CDR2 sequences are SGHTA and FQGNSA. Trimming removed 8 bases at V and 7 bases at J, with 21 bases between. This CDR3 spans 15 amino acids. This CDR3 is CASGKVSGREQPQHF. In DNA form, the CDR3 reads TGTGCCAGCGGTAAGGTTTCGGGGCGCGAACAGCCCCAGCATTTT. The variable domain in full, completed from reference TRBV7-2 and TRBJ1-5, reads GAGVSQSPSNKVTEKGKDVELRCDPISGHTALYWYRQSLGQGLEFLIYFQGNSAPDKSGLPSDRFSAERTGGSVSTLTIQRTQQEDSAVYLCASGKVSGREQPQHFGDGTRLSIL.

This clonotype was detected only once. A much larger clonotype is one base distant, so this may be a read error. This chain joins TRBV9 and TRBJ2-3; 12 positions match TRBD2. In germline, CDR1 is SGDLS, CDR2 YYNGEE. The CDR3 has 13 amino acids. In DNA form, the CDR3 reads TGTGCCAGCAGTAGACTAGCGGGAGATATGCAGTATTTT. It yields the protein CASSRLAGDMQYF.